The sequence of this T cell receptor beta chain was determined in a study of blood T cell repertoires in COVID-19. Background on the study: The study drew acute and convalescent COVID-19 samples from the United States, Italy and Spain. Sources were T cells, B-cell-depleted T cells, or PBMCs; the material itself was cDNA or gDNA.

Original processing notes: Using reference gene primer amplification, nucleated cell counts were estimated. The protocol was immunoSEQ multiplex PCR, while the TCRdb copy is restricted to in-frame clones and leaves out a portion. Clone size and V and J calls were adopted from that table, with D and trimming inferred from the DNA. The sample yields 140,000 to 150,000 clones, about nine tenths seen once. The CDR3 runs to 13 residues. V was shortened by 4 bases and J by 7 bases, with 10 bases between the two germline ends. The rearrangement links TRBV12-3 or TRBV12-4 to TRBJ2-2; maybe TRBD2 (5 bases). Material: peripheral blood. This sequence originates from a human donor in a cohort sampled during active COVID-19. The CDR3 DNA follows: TGTGCCAGCAGTTCCCACGGGGACGGGGAGCTGTTTTTT. It encodes CASSSHGDGELFF.